The table lists the clone carrying this TCR beta chain with a count of one. Blood got drawn at baseline, again on cycle 4 day 1, and then on cycle 7 day 1. These data originate in a study of OX40 agonist ivuxolimab in advanced cancers. This CDR3 is built from 17 residues. V was trimmed by 1 base and J by 2 bases, leaving 15 bases between them. Germline-derived CDR1 and CDR2 are KGHSH and LQKENI. TCRdb's copy holds only in-frame clones and misses some; the assay was immunoSEQ multiplex PCR. The data show about 71,000 clones, approximately 89% seen once. This TCR derives from an adult with an advanced solid tumor such as melanoma, head and neck, liver or kidney cancer. This material consisted of CD4+ or CD8+ T cells sorted from blood, taken in a trial of the OX40 agonist ivuxolimab. V usage is TRBV18 and J usage is TRBJ1-5; D may be TRBD1 (5 bases). In nucleotides, the CDR3 is TGTGCCAGCTCACCACTAACTCCAGGGTCGCGCAATCAGCCCCAGCATTTT. It codes for CASSPLTPGSRNQPQHF.